This T cell receptor (beta chain) was sequenced for a study of identical twins. Study-level findings and limits: The same donors were not followed; conclusions instead depended on cross-sectional statistical analysis. Twin-shared out-of-frame alpha sequences showed excess low generation probability. Among monozygotic twins, out-of-frame TCR alpha sharing exceeded what models predicted.

This clonotype was observed a few times. Its target is unknown. CDR3 size: 19 residues. CDR1 and CDR2 from the germline V gene are MNHEY and SMNVEV (reference sequence). V shed 0 bases, J shed 0 bases, and the junction held 10 bases outside the gene matches. Addition of a universal primer site occurred through template switching, and cDNA carried unique molecular identifiers. TCRdb analysed the 5' RACE reads with MiXCR anew, one entry per CDR3 protein. The table records roughly 350,000 distinct CDR3 sequences, roughly an eighth of them present only once. The same sample was also studied in work on yellow fever vaccine responses in identical twins.

Specimen: CD8+ T cells sorted from blood. The chain combines TRBV27 with TRBJ1-5, with 8 bases lining up with TRBD1. The receptor comes from a woman between 18 and 30 years old in good health. The CDR3 here is CASSLSPGQVPNSNQPQHF. CDR3 bases: TGTGCCAGCAGTTTATCACCGGGACAGGTTCCCAATAGCAATCAGCCCCAGCATTTT.